Reported below is one T cell receptor gamma chain. Since a much larger clone is just one base distant, this may be a read error. This specimen includes other DNA sequences encoding the same CDR3. The data were taken from a study of gamma-delta chains in newborns, infants, children. Study details: Innate gammadelta T cells reportedly expand polyclonally right after birth, driven by microbial exposure, per the title.

Germline V gene sequence: CDR1 VTNTFY, CDR2 YDVSTARD (reference sequence). The CDR3 has 12 amino acids. TCRdb made new clone calls on the reads using CATT. The sample holds 2,000 to 2,500 gamma-chain clones, under 55% seen once. This chain connects TRGV3 to TRGJ1 or TRGJ2. Matching the DNA to germline supplied the J gene, which TCRdb does not give. This TCR was sampled from a child who was a newborn, infant or young child, either healthy, febrile or measles-vaccinated (not recorded which). Sequenced input: blood. This CDR3 reads CATRDRRYKKLF. The CDR3 bases are TGTGCCACCAGGGACAGGCGATATAAGAAACTCTTT.